This T cell receptor (beta chain) was sequenced during a study of human T cells and chemical hapten exposure. Across the study: The study enrolled mostly female patients with alopecia areata, totalis or universalis. Regarding the study as a whole: Those TCRs sitting above 1 in 1000 frequency stayed the same with DPC sensitization.

The time point denotes: pre-sensitization, week 0. Indicated treatment: therapeutic diphenylcyclopropenone sensitization with weekly scalp DPC. Patches went on only after blood had been drawn each time. Each cDNA molecule in the library carried unique molecular identifiers. MiXCR, run by TCRdb on the RACE reads, gives a single entry per CDR3 protein. This table has about 120,000 distinct CDR3 sequences, roughly 12% appearing once. The CDR3 consists of 15 residues. Germline lookup yields CDR1 KGHSH and CDR2 LQKENI. V was shortened by 3 bases and J by 7 bases, with 13 bases between the two germline ends. This clonotype was counted a few times. Its antigen is currently unknown.

This TCR was recovered from a woman aged 18-30 years with alopecia areata. Some clones in this sample may be carry-over from other donors' samples. V and J are TRBV18 and TRBJ1-6, with a weak D call TRBD1 (5 bases). The starting material was whole blood, obtained in connection with sensitization to the hapten diphenylcyclopropenone (DPC). The CDR3 bases are TGTGCCAGCTCACCGGGGTCCGGGACCAATTCACCCCTCCACTTT. It encodes CASSPGSGTNSPLHF.